The T cell receptor (beta chain) described here comes from a study of blood T cell repertoires in COVID-19. The method was immunoSEQ multiplex PCR; TCRdb's version includes in-frame clones alone and lacks a portion of them. The top ten hold about 8% of the sample, which has 140,000 to 150,000 clones, 80% to 90% seen once. One Seattle source followed patients from active infection through their disease course. This clone was observed once. This CDR3 has 13 residues. The V and J ends lost 2 bases and 4 bases respectively, with 9 bases between them. The germline V gene has CDR1 LGHNA and CDR2 YSLEER. V and J are TRBV4-3 and TRBJ2-7; D ambiguous. This TCR came from a woman aged 60-75 years with COVID-19, enrolled during active disease. The specimen sequenced was peripheral blood. The DNA for the CDR3 is TGCGCCAGCAGCCAACTCCGAGAATACGAGCAGTACTTC. Its translation: CASSQLREYEQYF.